This is a list of T cell receptor beta chains from one sample in a study of CD8 T cells in ankylosing spondylitis. A single record per CDR3 protein comes from TCRdb applying MiXCR to the 5' RACE reads. Of 250,000 or so distinct CDR3 sequences in the sample, about 24% were seen once. The material sequenced was blood, either unsorted or a sorted T cell fraction (not recorded which). The receptors originated from a male donor with ankylosing spondylitis or in good health (not recorded which). CDR3s include the opening cysteine and the closing phenylalanine or tryptophan. The D gene is left open where the match is weak. Rows give clone size only sometimes, using once, few, many, or a class for an expanded clone.

>NA|NA|TRBJ2-7|TRBV10-3
TGTGCCATCAGTGAGTTGGGGCAGTCTGGGAACGAGCAGTACTTC
CAISELGQSGNEQYF
>many|NA|TRBJ2-5|TRBV5-1
TGCGCCAGCAGCTCCCGGGACTTCCAAGAGACCCAGTACTTC
CASSSRDFQETQYF
>NA|TRBD1|TRBJ1-5|TRBV5-5
TGTGCCAGCAGCTTGTTCCTGGGACAGGGGGTAAGGGGTCAGCCCCAGCATTTT
CASSLFLGQGVRGQPQHF
>few|NA|TRBJ2-5|TRBV25-1
TGTGCCAGCAGTACCCTGGACACCCTCCAAGAGACCCAGTACTTC
CASSTLDTLQETQYF
>once|TRBD2|TRBJ2-1|TRBV7-7
TGTGCTAGCAGCTCAATAGCGGGGGCCTACAATGAGCAGTTCTTC
CASSSIAGAYNEQFF
>many|NA|TRBJ2-1|TRBV20-1
TGCAGTGTGCACAAGACGGCGGTAAGTGAGCAGTTCTTC
CSVHKTAVSEQFF
>many|TRBD2|TRBJ2-5|TRBV2
TGTGCCAGCAGCCTTCGAACGGGACTAGCGGGGGAGACCCAGTACTTC
CASSLRTGLAGETQYF
>NA|NA|TRBJ1-4|TRBV12-3/TRBV12-4
TGTGCCAGCAAGGTTTCAACTAATGAAAAACTGTTTTTT
CASKVSTNEKLFF
>NA|TRBD2|TRBJ2-5|TRBV20-1
TGCAGTGCTCACCCCGCGGGGGGACGGCAAGAGACCCAGTACTTC
CSAHPAGGRQETQYF
>few|TRBD2|TRBJ2-7|TRBV20-1
TGCAGTGCTACCATAGCGGGGGGCCTTCCCTACGAGCAGTACTTC
CSATIAGGLPYEQYF
>many|NA|TRBJ2-7|TRBV12-3/TRBV12-4
TGTGCCAGCAGCCAACACTTCTCCTACGAGCAGTACTTC
CASSQHFSYEQYF
>NA|NA|TRBJ2-7|TRBV20-1
TGCAGTGCTAGGGGGACGGTTACCTACGAGCAGTACTTC
CSARGTVTYEQYF
>few|NA|TRBJ2-4|TRBV6-6
TGTGCCAGCAGCTCCAGGTCTTTCATTCAGTACTTC
CASSSRSFIQYF
>few|NA|TRBJ2-7|TRBV24-1
TGTGCCACCAGTGCCTACGAGCAGTACTTC
CATSAYEQYF
>NA|TRBD1|TRBJ2-6|TRBV10-3
TGTGCCATAAAAGGGACAGGGGGCGCTGGGGCCAACGTCCTGACTTTC
CAIKGTGGAGANVLTF
>once|TRBD2|TRBJ2-4|TRBV5-5
TGTGCCAGCAGCTCACTAGCGGGGCTAGCCAAAAACATTCAGTACTTC
CASSSLAGLAKNIQYF
>many|TRBD2|TRBJ2-3|TRBV20-1
TGCAGTGCTAGGAAACTAGCGGGGATGGCAGATACGCAGTATTTT
CSARKLAGMADTQYF
>NA|NA|TRBJ2-1|TRBV7-3
TGTGCCAGCAGCTTCCAGGGTGGAGAGAATGAGCAGTTCTTC
CASSFQGGENEQFF
>many|TRBD1|TRBJ2-2|TRBV10-3
TGTGCCATCAGTGAGGATGGGACAGGGATAACGAACACCGGGGAGCTGTTTTTT
CAISEDGTGITNTGELFF
>many|TRBD1|TRBJ1-5|TRBV28
TGTGCCAGCAGTCTCGGGACAGGGGGAGGCAATCAGCCCCAGCATTTT
CASSLGTGGGNQPQHF
>few|NA|TRBJ1-5|TRBV4-1
TGCGCCAGCAGCCAAGAAGGGAGGGGGGACCAGCCCCAGCATTTT
CASSQEGRGDQPQHF
>many|TRBD1|TRBJ2-7|TRBV12-3/TRBV12-4
TGTGCCAGCAGTTCCGACAGGGTTCCGTACTTC
CASSSDRVPYF
>NA|NA|TRBJ2-3|TRBV20-1
TGCAGTGCTGGGGGGAGAGATACGCAGTATTTT
CSAGGRDTQYF
>NA|NA|TRBJ2-1|TRBV20-1
TGCAGTGCCAGGAGGGGCTCCTACAATGAGCAGTTCTTC
CSARRGSYNEQFF
>once|NA|TRBJ2-5|TRBV21-1
TGTGCCAGCAGCAAAGCCAAGCGGGGGGCCCTAGAGACCCAGTACTTC
CASSKAKRGALETQYF
>few|TRBD2|TRBJ2-3|TRBV20-1
TGCAGTGCTAGAGGGTGGTTAGCGGGGCGTGATACGCAGTATTTT
CSARGWLAGRDTQYF
>few|NA|TRBJ1-1|TRBV7-3
TGTGCCAGCAGCCTTCAGGTAGACACTGAAGCTTTCTTT
CASSLQVDTEAFF
>many|NA|TRBJ1-1|TRBV11-2
TGTGCCAGCAGCTTAACCGGGGGCGCAAGGGTCACTGAAGCTTTCTTT
CASSLTGGARVTEAFF
>NA|NA|TRBJ2-5|TRBV5-1
TGCGCCAGCAGCAAAGTAGGGGGGCGGGAGACCCAGTACTTC
CASSKVGGRETQYF
>NA|NA|TRBJ2-7|TRBV6-6
TGTGCCAGCAGCAGACAGAGGGACGAGCAGTACTTC
CASSRQRDEQYF
>NA|TRBD2|TRBJ2-5|TRBV7-2
TGTGCCAGCAGGGCCGGGACTAGAAAAGAGACCCAGTACTTC
CASRAGTRKETQYF
>many|NA|TRBJ2-1|TRBV4-1
TGCGCCAGCAGCCAAGTCGGCACTAGCGAGCAGTTCTTC
CASSQVGTSEQFF
>NA|NA|TRBJ2-5|TRBV12-3/TRBV12-4
TGTGCCAGCAGCACAGGGAGGAAAGGCAAGGAGACCCAGTACTTC
CASSTGRKGKETQYF
>few|TRBD1|TRBJ2-7|TRBV12-3/TRBV12-4
TGTGCCAGCAGCCAATTCGGACAGGGGGCGGGCGAGCAGTACTTC
CASSQFGQGAGEQYF
>few|TRBD2|TRBJ2-5|TRBV9
TGTGCCAGCAGCCCTCGACTAGCGGGGGTCACCCAGTACTTC
CASSPRLAGVTQYF
>NA|NA|TRBJ2-5|TRBV20-1
TGCAGTGCTAGAGAGTTAGGGGTCCAAGAGACCCAGTACTTC
CSARELGVQETQYF
>many|TRBD1|TRBJ2-7|TRBV7-9
TGTGCCAGCAGCCCACAGGGGGCCTCCTACGAGCAGTACTTC
CASSPQGASYEQYF